The sequence of this T cell receptor beta chain was determined in a study of cytomegalovirus exposure and HLA in healthy donors. Study as a whole: Per a later analysis, the roughly 690 first-cohort and 120 validation repertoires shared one platform. Study-level results: Clusters of TCRs from the first cohort tended to co-occur in the 120 or so validation repertoires (as a later analysis found). Listed as cytomegalovirus-associated were over 150 TCR beta chains.

Profiled with immunoSEQ multiplex PCR; TCRdb holds only in-frame clones, not every one. Here the sample spans 90,000 or so clones, 85% being singletons. The CDR3 consists of 15 residues. V was cut by 7 bases and J by 1 base, with 16 bases left in between. Per germline, CDR1 MDHEN and CDR2 SYDVKM. In the case of this clone: Its antigen is currently unknown.

Separate from the roughly 720-subject first cohort was the roughly 130-subject validation cohort, to which the donors belonged. The gene calls are TRBV28 and TRBJ1-1; perhaps TRBD1 as D (5 bases). The source material was PBMCs. This sequence was found in a man aged 18 to 29 in good health and CMV-seropositive. CDR3 nucleotides: TGTGCCAGCACCCGGAGGGGCTGGGAGAACACTGAAGCTTTCTTT. It encodes CASTRRGWENTEAFF.